A selection of T cell receptor beta chains follows, all from one sample in a study of blood T cells in healthy people across ages. TCRdb analysed the 5' RACE reads with MiXCR anew, one entry per CDR3 protein. Among hundreds of thousands of distinct CDR3 sequences listed, around two fifths were seen once. The sequencing input was blood. The receptors here all came from a man aged 55-75 years in good health. The CDR3 runs from the conserved cysteine through the conserved F or W. D genes are given only for firm matches. Clone size is given for some rows only: seen once, a few or many times, or a class if the clone is expanded.

j_call d_call v_call clone_size cdr3_nt cdr3_aa
TRBJ2-3 . TRBV6-1 . TGTGCCAGCAGCGGCGGTGATACGCAGTATTTT CASSGGDTQYF
TRBJ2-7 TRBD1 TRBV6-1 . TGTGCCAGCGAGGACAGGAACACCTACGAGCAGTACTTC CASEDRNTYEQYF
TRBJ2-5 TRBD1 TRBV29-1 . TGTAGCGTGGACCCGGGACAGGGATTGGAGACCCAGTACTTC CSVDPGQGLETQYF
TRBJ2-5 TRBD1 TRBV15 . TGTGCCACCAGCCGGGACAGGGTCTACAATGAGCAGTACTTC CATSRDRVYNEQYF
TRBJ1-4 . TRBV14 . TGTGCCAGCAGCCAAGCGGTGGGAGGGAGAAAACTGTTTTTT CASSQAVGGRKLFF
TRBJ2-2 . TRBV24-1 . TGTGCCACCAGCGGAAGGGCCGGGGAGCTGTTTTTT CATSGRAGELFF
TRBJ2-4 . TRBV20-1 . TGCAGTGCTACCCGATCTGAGACCAAAAACATTCAGTACTTC CSATRSETKNIQYF
TRBJ2-5 . TRBV28 . TGTGCCAGCAGTTCAAAGTGGGAGCAGTACTTC CASSSKWEQYF
TRBJ2-1 TRBD1 TRBV29-1 . TGCAGCGTTGATAGACAGGGGTCAAACAATGAGCAGTTCTTC CSVDRQGSNNEQFF
TRBJ2-5 . TRBV2 . TGTGCCAGCAGTCAGACAGCCCTATTGGAGACCCAGTACTTC CASSQTALLETQYF
TRBJ1-2 TRBD1 TRBV6-6 once TGTGCCAGCACCCAGACAGGGGGCTATGGCTACACCTTC CASTQTGGYGYTF
TRBJ2-3 . TRBV6-2/TRBV6-3 . TGTGCCAGCAGTCGGCTCGTCACAGATACGCAGTATTTT CASSRLVTDTQYF
TRBJ2-3 TRBD2 TRBV7-9 . TGTGCCAGCAGCTTAGCTCGGGCTAGCGGGGTAAAGGATACGCAGTATTTT CASSLARASGVKDTQYF
TRBJ2-1 . TRBV7-2 . TGTGCCAGCAGCTTAACGGTCTCTTACTACAATGAGCAGTTCTTC CASSLTVSYYNEQFF
TRBJ2-5 TRBD2 TRBV9 few TGTGCCAGCAGCGTGACACTTCCGGGACTAGCGGGAGAAGAGACCCAGTACTTC CASSVTLPGLAGEETQYF
TRBJ2-7 . TRBV15 . TGTGCCACCAGCAGAGGGAACTACGAGCAGTACTTC CATSRGNYEQYF
TRBJ1-5 . TRBV12-3/TRBV12-4 . TGTGCCAGCAGTACCTATAGGTCGCTAGGACAAAATAGCAATCAGCCCCAGCATTTT CASSTYRSLGQNSNQPQHF
TRBJ2-1 . TRBV6-6 . TGTGCCAGCAGTTACTCGAACGGGGGACAATTGAATGAGCAGTTCTTC CASSYSNGGQLNEQFF
TRBJ2-7 TRBD2 TRBV12-3/TRBV12-4 . TGTGCCAGCAGAACTAGCGGGAGGGCCTACGAGCAGTACTTC CASRTSGRAYEQYF
TRBJ2-5 . TRBV20-1 . TGCAGTGCCGCCCACGGGGTAGGAGAGACCCAGTACTTC CSAAHGVGETQYF
TRBJ1-2 . TRBV12-3/TRBV12-4 . TGTGCCAGCAGTCCTTACACTTTCTATGGCTACACCTTC CASSPYTFYGYTF
TRBJ2-7 TRBD1 TRBV29-1 . TGCAGCGCCCACAGGGGGTACGAGCAGTACTTC CSAHRGYEQYF
TRBJ2-7 . TRBV20-1 few TGCAGTGCTGGACTCAGGGCTTACTACGAGCAGTACTTC CSAGLRAYYEQYF
TRBJ1-5 . TRBV30 . TGTGCCTGGGGCCGGCAGGGCGTCCAGCCCCAGCATTTT CAWGRQGVQPQHF
TRBJ2-1 TRBD2 TRBV10-3 . TGTGCCATCAGTGAACTAGCGGGGGGGCTCGGCAATGAGCAGTTCTTC CAISELAGGLGNEQFF
TRBJ2-7 TRBD2 TRBV5-1 . TGCGCCAGCAGCTTGTATATTAGCGGGGGGGCGAATGAGCAGTACTTC CASSLYISGGANEQYF
TRBJ2-1 TRBD1 TRBV29-1 . TGCAGCGTTAGTGGGGACAGTTCAGTTTACAATGAGCAGTTCTTC CSVSGDSSVYNEQFF
TRBJ2-5 . TRBV4-3 few TGCGCCAGCAGCTCAAGTTTTATAGGGGGGACCCAGTACTTC CASSSSFIGGTQYF
TRBJ2-3 TRBD1 TRBV6-5 few TGTGCCAGCAGGGCCCGACAGGGCGCCCGCACAGATACGCAGTATTTT CASRARQGARTDTQYF
TRBJ2-1 . TRBV12-5 . TGTGCTAGTGGTCACCCGGGGTATGAGCAGTTCTTC CASGHPGYEQFF
TRBJ2-5 . TRBV5-6 . TGTGCCAGCAGCTGTAACAGCGGGGAGACCCAGTACTTC CASSCNSGETQYF
TRBJ2-5 . TRBV29-1 many TGCAGCGCGGCCGGGACTGGGGAGACCCAGTACTTC CSAAGTGETQYF